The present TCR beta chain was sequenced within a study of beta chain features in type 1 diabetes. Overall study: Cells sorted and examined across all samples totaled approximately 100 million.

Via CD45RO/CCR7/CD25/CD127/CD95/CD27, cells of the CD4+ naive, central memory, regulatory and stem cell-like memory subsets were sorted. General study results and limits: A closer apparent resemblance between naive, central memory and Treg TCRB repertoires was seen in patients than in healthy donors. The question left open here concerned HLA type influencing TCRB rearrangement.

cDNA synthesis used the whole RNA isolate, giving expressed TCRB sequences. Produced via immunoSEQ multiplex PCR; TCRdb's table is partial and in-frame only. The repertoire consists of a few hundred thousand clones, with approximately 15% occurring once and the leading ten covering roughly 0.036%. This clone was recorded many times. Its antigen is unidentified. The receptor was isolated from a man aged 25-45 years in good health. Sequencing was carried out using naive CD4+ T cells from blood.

CDR3 coding DNA: TGTGCCAGCAGCCAGGGGGACTCGCACAATGAGCAGTTCTTC. Its protein is CASSQGDSHNEQFF. The chain has TRBV14 and TRBJ2-1; possible D gene TRBD2, 6 bases. This CDR3 region has 14 residues. Germline loops: CDR1 SGHDN, CDR2 FVKESK. V lost 3 bases to trimming and J lost 5 bases, with 11 bases between them.